This T cell receptor (beta chain) was documented in a study of T cell responses to AZD1222 COVID-19 vaccine. Remarks on this clone: What it recognizes is unknown.

The CDR3 is made up of 14 amino acids. J gave up 8 bases and V 2 bases, and 9 bases lay outside the gene matches. Germline V gives CDR1 GTSNPN, CDR2 SVGIG (reference sequence). Generated by immunoSEQ multiplex PCR, the TCRdb table keeps only in-frame clones and is missing some. The top ten hold about 1% of the sample, which has approximately 170,000 clones, around nine tenths seen once. Study results and limitations: Vaccine-associated CD4 TCRs spanned spike, dominant at 160-218 and 743-854. Spike-specific TCRs gained breadth and depth after people received two AZD1222 doses.

This specimen was peripheral blood, taken 28 days after the second AZD1222 dose. V gene TRBV30 combines with J gene TRBJ2-1; TRBD2 matches 7 bases. The origin of this receptor is an adult who received the AZD1222 COVID-19 vaccine. The CDR3 loop is CAWSTGYRGDEQFF. CDR3 nucleotide sequence: TGTGCCTGGAGTACGGGGTACCGGGGGGATGAGCAGTTCTTC.